The sequence of this T cell receptor (beta chain) was determined in a study of shared clonotypes between healthy human individuals. Study context: Plates per donor: three CD4 naive, three CD4 memory, two CD8 naive, one CD8 memory.

Trimming took 4 bases from V and 1 from J, leaving 11 bases between them. There are 15 residues in the CDR3. Germline lookup yields CDR1 SNHLY and CDR2 FYNNEI. Recent acute infections and vaccinations were absent in the healthy HIV-negative adult donors. The protocol was immunoSEQ multiplex PCR, while the TCRdb copy is restricted to in-frame clones and leaves out a portion. Found here are around 690,000 clones, about 92% of them singletons; the top ten hold 34%. The chain employs TRBV2 and TRBJ1-5; a possible D gene is TRBD1 (6 bases). Sequenced material: memory CD8+ T cells from PBMCs. The subset was: CD45RO+ cells pooled with CCR7-negative TemRA cells. This clonotype was obtained from a man aged 18 to 29 in good health. Some clones in this sample may be carry-over from other donors' samples. The CDR3, as DNA: TGTGCCAGCAGTGGGATCGACAGGAGCAATCAGCCCCAGCATTTT. Its protein product is CASSGIDRSNQPQHF.